This T cell receptor beta chain was retrieved from a study of shared clonotypes between healthy human individuals. Profiling relied on immunoSEQ multiplex PCR, and the TCRdb table lists in-frame clones only, not all of them. The table lists approximately 2,000,000 clones, just under 95% of them singletons. The CDR3 sequence is 14 residues long. Germline CDR1 and CDR2: GTSNPN and SVGIG (reference sequence). The gene calls are TRBV30 and TRBJ2-5; D call uncertain. With the DNA end fitting TRBJ2-7 better, the J assignment may be wrong. The sequence derives from a man younger than 35 in good health. Some clones in this sample may be carry-over from other donors' samples. The sequenced sample consisted of naive CD4+ T cells from PBMCs. Sample subset: CD45RA+ positively selected. CDR3 protein: CAWSGLSLPDEQYF. As DNA, the CDR3 is TGTGCCTGGAGTGGGTTGAGCCTTCCCGACGAGCAGTACTTC.